Listed here is a single T cell receptor beta chain. The antigen is undetermined. The data belong to a study of cytomegalovirus exposure and HLA in healthy donors. Primers: 60 Vbeta forward and 13 Jbeta reverse. TCRdb's copy holds only in-frame clones and misses some; the assay was immunoSEQ multiplex PCR. This table holds over 90,000 clones, approximately 75% found once. The CDR3 runs 17 residues. Germline V gene lookup returns CDR1 GTSNPN and CDR2 SVGIG (reference sequence). Trimming took 0 bases from V and 4 from J; bases not matched to a gene: 12. General study points: Most sequenced TCRs were rare (though some public TCRs occurred in many donors). The study recorded 150 to 200 TCR beta chains that were cytomegalovirus-associated. The authors later found TCR association rates varying by HLA locus, with DRB1 most and HLA-C fewest. In presence/absence analyses, roughly uniform sequencing depth across donors was assumed.

The material sequenced was PBMCs. This receptor was obtained from a woman in her 70s in good health and CMV-seropositive. The chain carries TRBV30 and TRBJ1-2; 9 positions agree with TRBD1. CDR3 protein: CAWSVPGQGLAFYGYTF. CDR3 in DNA: TGTGCCTGGAGTGTCCCGGGACAGGGATTGGCTTTCTATGGCTACACCTTC.